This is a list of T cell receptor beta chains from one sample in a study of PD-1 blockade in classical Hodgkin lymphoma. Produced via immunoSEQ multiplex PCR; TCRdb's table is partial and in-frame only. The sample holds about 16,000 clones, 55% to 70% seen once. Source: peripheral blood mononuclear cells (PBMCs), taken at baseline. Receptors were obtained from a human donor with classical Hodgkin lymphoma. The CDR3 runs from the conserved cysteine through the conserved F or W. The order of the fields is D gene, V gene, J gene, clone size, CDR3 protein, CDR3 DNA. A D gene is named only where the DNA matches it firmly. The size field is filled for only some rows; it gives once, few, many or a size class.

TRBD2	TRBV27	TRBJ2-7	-	CASSLTTSGVYEQYF	TGTGCCAGCAGTCTAACGACTAGCGGGGTTTACGAGCAGTACTTC
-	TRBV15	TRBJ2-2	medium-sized	CATSREWDLNTGELFF	TGTGCCACCAGCAGAGAATGGGACCTGAACACCGGGGAGCTGTTTTTT
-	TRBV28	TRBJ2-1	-	CASSTHPKGRGSYNEQFF	TGTGCCAGCAGTACTCACCCTAAGGGGCGGGGTTCCTACAATGAGCAGTTCTTC
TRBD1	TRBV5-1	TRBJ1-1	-	CASRGETGRGEAFF	TGCGCCAGCAGAGGGGAGACAGGGAGGGGTGAAGCTTTCTTT
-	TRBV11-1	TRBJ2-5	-	CASSFGMLQETQYF	TGTGCCAGCAGCTTCGGTATGCTCCAAGAGACCCAGTACTTC
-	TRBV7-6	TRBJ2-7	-	CASSIGRGHEQYF	TGTGCCAGCAGCATCGGAAGGGGCCACGAGCAGTACTTC
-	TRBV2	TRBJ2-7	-	CASRNRDPKPGF	TGTGCCAGCAGGAACAGGGACCCCAAACCAGGCTTC
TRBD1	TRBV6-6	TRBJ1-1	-	CASSYLQGGNTEAFF	TGTGCCAGCAGTTACCTACAGGGGGGGAACACTGAAGCTTTCTTT
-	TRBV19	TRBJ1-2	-	CASSLGRGYGYTF	TGTGCCAGTAGCCTGGGGCGCGGCTATGGCTACACCTTC
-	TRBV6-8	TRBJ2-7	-	CASNGRQYF	TGTGCCAGCAATGGTCGGCAGTACTTC
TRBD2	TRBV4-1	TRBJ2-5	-	CASSHSGTSAGTQYF	TGCGCCAGCAGCCACTCCGGGACTAGTGCGGGGACCCAGTACTTC
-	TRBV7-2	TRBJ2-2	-	CASSVRTGELFF	TGTGCCAGCAGCGTCAGAACCGGGGAGCTGTTTTTT
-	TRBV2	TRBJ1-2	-	CASSAVGGPGYTF	TGTGCCAGCAGTGCGGTGGGGGGCCCTGGCTACACCTTC
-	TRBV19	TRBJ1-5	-	CASSIKGAFNQPQHF	TGTGCCAGTAGTATAAAAGGGGCCTTCAATCAGCCCCAGCATTTT
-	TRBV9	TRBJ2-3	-	CASSVATPGHSTDTQYF	TGTGCCAGCAGCGTAGCCACTCCGGGACACTCGACAGATACGCAGTATTTT
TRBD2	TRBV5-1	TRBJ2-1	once	CASSATVRLAINEQFF	TGCGCCAGCAGCGCTACGGTTAGACTAGCGATCAATGAGCAGTTCTTC
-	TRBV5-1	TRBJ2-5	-	CASSLGSGRETQYF	TGCGCCAGCAGCTTGGGGAGCGGCCGGGAGACCCAGTACTTC
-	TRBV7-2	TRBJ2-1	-	CASSLEGTKYNEQFF	TGTGCCAGCAGCTTAGAGGGGACAAAGTACAATGAGCAGTTCTTC
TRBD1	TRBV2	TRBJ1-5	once	CASSEVWDRGIQPQHF	TGTGCCAGCAGTGAGGTCTGGGACAGGGGGATTCAGCCCCAGCATTTT
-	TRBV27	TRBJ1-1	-	CASSWWGGNTEAFF	TGTGCCAGCAGTTGGTGGGGGGGTAACACTGAAGCTTTCTTT
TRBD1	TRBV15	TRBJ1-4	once	CATKLTGDKLFF	TGTGCCACTAAACTCACAGGGGACAAACTGTTTTTT
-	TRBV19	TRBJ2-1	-	CASSMGSGVPYNEQFF	TGTGCCAGTAGTATGGGTAGCGGCGTGCCATACAATGAGCAGTTCTTC
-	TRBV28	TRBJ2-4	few	CASRGAGVRKDIQYF	TGTGCCAGCAGAGGGGCCGGGGTAAGGAAAGACATTCAGTACTTC
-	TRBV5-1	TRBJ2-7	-	CASSLFPGSSYEQYF	TGCGCCAGCAGCTTGTTCCCGGGGAGCTCCTACGAGCAGTACTTC
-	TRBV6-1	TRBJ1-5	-	CASMVWGVSNQPQHF	TGTGCCAGCATGGTTTGGGGAGTCAGCAATCAGCCCCAGCATTTT
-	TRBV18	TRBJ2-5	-	CASSPPPGRETQYF	TGTGCCAGCTCACCACCTCCAGGGCGGGAGACCCAGTACTTC
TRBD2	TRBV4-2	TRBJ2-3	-	CASSPGLAGVSVDTQYF	TGTGCCAGCAGCCCTGGACTAGCGGGAGTATCGGTAGATACGCAGTATTTT
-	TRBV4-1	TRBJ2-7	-	CASSQRLAGDEQYF	TGCGCCAGCAGCCAGAGGCTAGCTGGCGACGAGCAGTACTTC
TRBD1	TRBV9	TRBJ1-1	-	CASSAGQLNTEAFF	TGTGCCAGCAGCGCGGGACAGTTGAACACTGAAGCTTTCTTT